A single sample is the source of the 10 T cell receptor beta chains below, sequenced in a study of cytomegalovirus exposure and HLA in healthy donors listed by TCRdb under 2017. To prepare the library, the immunoSEQ multiplex PCR assay was applied. The multiplex PCR relied on a mix of 60 forward primers for TCR Vbeta segments and 13 reverse primers for TCR Jbeta segments. TCRdb carries this immuneACCESS record with in-frame sequences only. Its versions omit some clonotypes, under half of them owing to an unresolved V gene in the studies checked, with the rest unexplained. For this sample the table gives about 180,000 clones, of which around 80% were detected only once. The ten biggest clones cover 1.2% of the sample. The specimen was PBMCs. The receptors here all came from a girl aged 2-10 years in good health and CMV-seropositive.

The V and J genes are TRBV29-1 and TRBJ1-2, with 7 bases that match TRBD1. The CDR3 covers 13 residues. The germline gives CDR1 SQVTM, CDR2 ANQGSEA. V was clipped by 3 bases and J by 2 bases; unmatched bases: 3. The CDR3 DNA reads as TGCAGCGTTGATCTACAGGGGAACTATGGCTACACCTTC. Protein sequence: CSVDLQGNYGYTF. Using reference TRBV29-1 and TRBJ1-2 for the parts outside the CDR3, the full variable domain is SAVISQKPSRDICQRGTSLTIQCQVDSQVTMMFWYRQQPGQSLTLIATANQGSEATYESGFVIDKFPISRPNLTFSTLTVSNMSPEDSSIYLCSVDLQGNYGYTFGSGTRLTVV.

The chain carries TRBV5-1 and TRBJ2-1, with D possibly being TRBD1 (5 bases). This CDR3 region has 12 residues. Trimming took 5 bases from V and 8 from J, leaving 11 bases between them. Germline lookup yields CDR1 SGHRS and CDR2 YFSETQ. The CDR3 spells CASRPEGDEQFF. As DNA, the CDR3 is TGCGCCAGCAGGCCGGAAGGGGATGAGCAGTTCTTC.

V and J are TRBV5-1 and TRBJ2-1; 8 bases are a match to TRBD1. J gave up 12 bases and V 3 bases, and 14 bases lay outside the gene matches. This CDR3 contains 15 residues. Germline assignment: CDR1 SGHRS and CDR2 YFSETQ. CDR3 bases: TGCGCCAGCAGCTCGCTACTGCAGGGGGCCACCGGGCAGTTCTTC. Translating it yields CASSSLLQGATGQFF. The entire variable domain, with the rest obtained from reference TRBV5-1 and TRBJ2-1, is as follows: KAGVTQTPRYLIKTRGQQVTLSCSPISGHRSVSWYQQTPGQGLQFLFEYFSETQRNKGNFPGRFSGRQFSNSRSEMNVSTLELGDSALYLCASSSLLQGATGQFFGPGTRLTVL.

The chain has TRBV5-1 and TRBJ1-1, with TRBD1 as a possible D gene (6 bases). Germline loops: CDR1 SGHRS, CDR2 YFSETQ. The CDR3 length is 15 residues. Trimming left V 1 base short and J 2 bases short, with 12 bases between. This chain's CDR3 is CASSLSPGENTEAFF. The CDR3 DNA is TGCGCCAGCAGCTTGAGTCCAGGGGAAAACACTGAAGCTTTCTTT.

The chain joins TRBV19 to TRBJ2-5; 11 bases agree with TRBD2. The CDR3 is 15 amino acids. The germline CDR1 and CDR2 sequences are LNHDA and SQIVND (reference sequence). V trimming: 7 bases; J trimming: 5 bases; junction bases outside the gene matches: 9. CDR3 nucleotides: TGTGCCAGTATGAAACTAGCGGGAGTTTACGAGACCCAGTACTTC. Its translation: CASMKLAGVYETQYF.

V gene TRBV7-2 combines with J gene TRBJ2-2; the match to TRBD1 covers 7 bases. V trimming: 2 bases; J trimming: 6 bases; junction bases outside the gene matches: 6. The germline V gene encodes CDR1 SGHTA and CDR2 FQGNSA. This CDR3 region has 15 residues. The CDR3 DNA sequence: TGTGCCAGCAGCTTAACAGGGGAGAGAGCCGGGGAGCTGTTTTTT. It codes for CASSLTGERAGELFF.

The gene calls are TRBV11-2 and TRBJ2-1; D ambiguous. The CDR3 is 18 residues long. V was cut by 1 base and J by 0 bases, with 16 bases left in between. CDR1 and CDR2 (germline): SGHAT, FQNNGV. Here the CDR3 reads CASSLGWKRHFSYNEQFF. CDR3 coding DNA: TGTGCCAGCAGCTTAGGCTGGAAGAGACACTTCTCCTACAATGAGCAGTTCTTC.

This clone was seen a few times. The V and J genes are TRBV9 and TRBJ1-2, with unresolved D. V lost 0 bases and J 2 bases, leaving 17 bases between the germline ends. The CDR3 has 17 amino acids. Germline CDR1 SGDLS, CDR2 YYNGEE. CDR3 sequence reads: CASSVGLGRALNYGYTF. The CDR3 DNA reads TGTGCCAGCAGCGTAGGTCTAGGGAGGGCCCTAAACTATGGCTACACCTTC.

The gene calls are TRBV5-1 and TRBJ1-1, with 8 bases that match TRBD1. The CDR3 totals 14 residues. CDR1 is SGHRS, CDR2 YFSETQ, per germline. V lost 0 bases and J lost 6; bases outside the gene matches: 4. CDR3 DNA sequence: TGCGCCAGCAGCTTGGACAGGGGGAGCGCTGAAGCTTTCTTT. This gives the protein CASSLDRGSAEAFF.

A single count supports this clone. The CDR3 loop reads CSAASVTVQYF. CDR3 sequence (DNA): TGCAGTGCCGCCTCGGTGACTGTGCAGTACTTC. This rearrangement joins TRBV20-1 to TRBJ2-7, with unresolved D. Trimming shortened V by 6 bases and J by 9 bases, and 15 bases separated the two germline ends. The V gene's germline CDR1 is DFQATT and CDR2 SNEGSKA (reference sequence). The CDR3 sequence is 11 residues long.